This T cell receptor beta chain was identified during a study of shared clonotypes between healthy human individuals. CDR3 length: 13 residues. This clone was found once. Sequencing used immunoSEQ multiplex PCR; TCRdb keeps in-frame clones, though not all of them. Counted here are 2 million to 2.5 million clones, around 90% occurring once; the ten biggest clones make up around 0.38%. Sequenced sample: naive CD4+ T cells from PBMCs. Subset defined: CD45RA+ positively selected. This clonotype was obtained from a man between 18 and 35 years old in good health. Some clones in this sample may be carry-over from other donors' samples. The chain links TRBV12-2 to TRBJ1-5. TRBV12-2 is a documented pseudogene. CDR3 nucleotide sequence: TGTGCAAGTCGGCAAGATAGCAATCAGCCCCAGCATTTT. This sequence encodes CASRQDSNQPQHF.